Below are 10 T cell receptor beta chains sequenced from a single sample in a study of early T cells in non-severe SARS-CoV-2 infection. TCRdb passed the 5' RACE reads through MiXCR, listing each CDR3 protein once. This sample carries some 60,000 distinct CDR3 sequences, roughly 8% of them seen once, and the ten largest clones take around 3.4%. The sequenced material came from whole blood. The receptors were gathered from an adult who was a healthcare worker with PCR-confirmed SARS-CoV-2 infection or an uninfected control (not recorded which).

This clonotype is deemed medium-sized. The genes are TRBV7-3 and TRBJ2-1; 11 bases are shared with TRBD2. Germline V CDR1 and CDR2: SGHTA, FQGTGA. The CDR3 has 15 residues. V shed 2 bases and J 8 bases; nucleotides not matched to a gene: 5. The CDR3 spells CASSLLAGGPDEQFF. DNA of the CDR3: TGTGCCAGCAGCTTATTAGCGGGAGGGCCTGATGAGCAGTTCTTC.

On this clonotype: This may be a read error: a much more frequent sequence differs by one nucleotide. The genes are TRBV7-2 and TRBJ2-1, with a tentative D call TRBD1 (6 bases). Trimming shortened V by 5 bases and J by 0 bases, and 11 bases separated the two germline ends. The germline V gene encodes CDR1 SGHTA and CDR2 FQGNSA. There are 15 residues in the CDR3. The CDR3 spells CASSMDSGSYNEQFF. In DNA, the CDR3 is TGTGCCAGCAGCATGGACAGCGGCTCCTACAATGAGCAGTTCTTC. Drawing the rest from reference TRBV7-2 and TRBJ2-1, the complete variable domain is GAGVSQSPSNKVTEKGKDVELRCDPISGHTALYWYRQSLGQGLEFLIYFQGNSAPDKSGLPSDRFSAERTGGSVSTLTIQRTQQEDSAVYLCASSMDSGSYNEQFFGPGTRLTVL.

The CDR3 region is CASSGGLATTSGEQFF. CDR3 bases: TGTGCCAGCAGCGGGGGACTAGCGACAACCTCGGGGGAGCAGTTCTTC. The V call is TRBV9, the J call TRBJ2-1; 10 nucleotides agree with TRBD2. Germline assignment: CDR1 SGDLS and CDR2 YYNGEE. This CDR3 has 16 amino acids. Trimming removed 3 bases from V and 10 bases from J; junction bases left unmatched: 13.

In this sample, this clonotype turned up a few times. V is TRBV20-1 and J is TRBJ2-4; 11 bases fit TRBD2. Germline lookup yields CDR1 DFQATT and CDR2 SNEGSKA (reference sequence). The CDR3 loop spans 16 amino acids. V was pared by 1 base and J by 7 bases, with 9 bases of the junction left unmatched. The CDR3 protein is CSARGRTSGSANIQYF. Written as DNA, the CDR3 is TGCAGTGCTAGAGGAAGGACTAGCGGGTCGGCGAACATTCAGTACTTC.

This clonotype is deemed medium-sized. This chain uses TRBV14 with TRBJ2-7; D gene uncertain. V gave up 4 bases and J gave up 0 bases, with 10 bases separating them. This CDR3 contains 14 residues. Per the germline V gene, CDR1 is SGHDN and CDR2 is FVKESK. The CDR3 nucleotides are TGTGCCAGCAGCCCGGGTCTCTCCTCCTACGAGCAGTACTTC. As protein: CASSPGLSSYEQYF.

This clonotype was recorded at least ten times. The genes are TRBV19 and TRBJ2-3, with D maybe TRBD1 (5 bases). The V gene lost 3 bases and the J gene lost 3 bases, with 10 bases spanning the gap. The CDR3 extends over 14 amino acids. Germline loops: CDR1 LNHDA, CDR2 SQIVND (reference sequence). CDR3 DNA sequence: TGTGCCAGTAGTATTAGGCAGGGAACAGATACGCAGTATTTT. Translation gives CASSIRQGTDTQYF.

The J gene is TRBJ1-1, the V gene TRBV30; D unclear. Germline loops: CDR1 GTSNPN, CDR2 SVGIG (reference sequence). Trimming left V 2 bases short and J 7 bases short, with 5 bases between. The CDR3 sequence is 10 residues long. For the CDR3, the DNA is TGTGCCTGGAGTCGGCATGAAGCTTTCTTT. Amino acid sequence: CAWSRHEAFF.

This clonotype has a handful of counts. The chain recombines TRBV30 with TRBJ1-3, with D unclear. Trimming stripped 0 bases from V and 0 bases from J, with 3 bases between. The CDR3 has 13 residues. Germline V CDR1 and CDR2: GTSNPN, SVGIG (reference sequence). The CDR3 region is CAWSVISGNTIYF. The DNA of the CDR3 is TGTGCCTGGAGTGTCATCTCTGGAAACACCATATATTTT.

This clonotype was recorded at least ten times. The CDR3 loop is CSVIRRNSYNEQFF. In nucleotides, the CDR3 is TGCAGCGTTATCCGGAGGAATAGTTACAATGAGCAGTTCTTC. V is TRBV29-1 and J is TRBJ2-1, with D possibly TRBD2 on 5 matching bases. This CDR3 region has 14 residues. V was cut by 5 bases and J by 4 bases, with 15 bases left in between. Germline CDR1 and CDR2: SQVTM and ANQGSEA.

V and J are TRBV9 and TRBJ1-4; D gene uncertain. The V end lost 0 bases, the J end lost 8 bases, and 14 bases lay between the germline ends. This CDR3 comprises 15 residues. Germline V CDR1 and CDR2: SGDLS, YYNGEE. The CDR3 is CASSVETGQGEKLFF. Here the CDR3 DNA reads TGTGCCAGCAGCGTAGAAACGGGCCAAGGGGAAAAACTGTTTTTT.